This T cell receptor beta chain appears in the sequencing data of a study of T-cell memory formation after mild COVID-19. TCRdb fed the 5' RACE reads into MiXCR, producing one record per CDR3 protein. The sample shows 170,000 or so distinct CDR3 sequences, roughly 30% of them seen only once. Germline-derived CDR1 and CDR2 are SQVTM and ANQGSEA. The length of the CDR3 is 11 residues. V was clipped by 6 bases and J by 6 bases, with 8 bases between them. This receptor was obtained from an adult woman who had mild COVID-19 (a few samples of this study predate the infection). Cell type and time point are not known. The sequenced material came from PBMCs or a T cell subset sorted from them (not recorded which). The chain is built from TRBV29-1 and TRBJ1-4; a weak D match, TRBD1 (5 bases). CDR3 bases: TGCAGCGTAGGGACGGATGAAAAACTGTTTTTT. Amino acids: CSVGTDEKLFF.